Following are 18 T cell receptor beta chains from one sample sequenced in a study of human T cells and chemical hapten exposure. TCRdb processed the RACE reads anew with MiXCR; each CDR3 protein has one entry. Of approximately 80,000 distinct CDR3 sequences in the sample, 7.5% to 9.5% are singletons; the top ten hold around 1.5%. As for time point: patch test 1, 2 weeks after DPC sensitization. The treatment is: therapeutic diphenylcyclopropenone sensitization with weekly scalp DPC. This specimen was whole blood, taken in connection with sensitization to the hapten diphenylcyclopropenone (DPC). These receptors were collected from a woman aged 25 to 39 with alopecia areata. Some clones in this sample may be carry-over from other donors' samples.

This clonotype was observed a few times. The V gene is TRBV2, the J gene TRBJ1-1; D call uncertain. V was clipped by 1 base and J by 6 bases, with 9 bases between them. The CDR3 contains 13 residues. Germline V gives CDR1 SNHLY, CDR2 FYNNEI. CDR3 sequence: CASSEGTPPEAFF. The CDR3 DNA is TGTGCCAGCAGTGAAGGAACTCCGCCTGAAGCTTTCTTT.

In its sample, this clonotype was seen many times. The gene calls are TRBV10-3 and TRBJ1-5; no firm D call. V was trimmed by 2 bases and J by 2 bases, leaving 1 base between them. CDR3 length: 12 amino acids. Germline V gene data show CDR1 as ENHRY and CDR2 as SYGVKD. The CDR3 reads CAISERNQPQHF. CDR3 nucleotide sequence: TGTGCCATCAGTGAGCGCAATCAGCCCCAGCATTTT.

The chain combines TRBV12-3 or TRBV12-4 with TRBJ1-1; D may be TRBD1 (6 bases). The CDR3 consists of 13 residues. The CDR3 nucleotides are TGTGGATCTACAGGGATAGGTATCACTGAAGCTTTCTTT. As protein: CGSTGIGITEAFF.

This clonotype appeared many times. The rearrangement uses TRBV27 and TRBJ1-3, with D possibly being TRBD1 (6 bases). Germline CDR1 MNHEY, CDR2 SMNVEV (reference sequence). V lost 3 bases, J lost 3 bases, and 18 bases lay in between. The CDR3 has 17 residues. The chain's CDR3 is CASSFRPPRGGGNTIYF. The CDR3 DNA follows: TGTGCCAGCAGTTTTCGCCCCCCCAGGGGCGGTGGAAACACCATATATTTT.

The chain couples TRBV20-1 to TRBJ2-3, with TRBD2 matching 8 bases. Germline lookup yields CDR1 DFQATT and CDR2 SNEGSKA (reference sequence). The CDR3 spans 15 residues. The V gene end was trimmed by 5 bases and the J gene end by 1 base; junction bases not matched to a gene: 8. Here the CDR3 reads CSAPPGGGGTDTQYF. DNA for the CDR3: TGCAGTGCTCCCCCCGGGGGGGGGGGCACAGATACGCAGTATTTT.

The chain combines TRBV4-1 with TRBJ1-1; D possibly corresponds to TRBD1 (6 bases). This CDR3 region has 14 residues. Germline lookup yields CDR1 MGHRA and CDR2 YSYEKL. The V gene lost 2 bases and the J gene lost 4 bases, with 11 bases spanning the gap. CDR3 region: CASSQTGSFTEAFF. For the CDR3, the DNA is TGCGCCAGCAGCCAAACAGGGTCGTTCACTGAAGCTTTCTTT.

This clonotype was observed a few times. The chain couples TRBV11-2 to TRBJ2-3; D gene unclear. Per the germline V gene, CDR1 is SGHAT and CDR2 is FQNNGV. The V end was cut by 3 bases, the J end by 0 bases, with 4 bases between. The CDR3 runs to 13 residues. The CDR3 coding sequence is TGTGCCAGCAGCTTTGGTAGCACAGATACGCAGTATTTT. Translating it yields CASSFGSTDTQYF.

This clonotype was recorded at least ten times. This sequence joins TRBV9 and TRBJ2-3; D may correspond to TRBD1 or TRBD2 (6 bases each). This CDR3 contains 16 residues. The V end lost 1 base, the J end lost 1 base, and 13 bases lay between the germline ends. The germline V gene has CDR1 SGDLS and CDR2 YYNGEE. DNA for the CDR3: TGTGCCAGCAGCGTAACTCCCGGGGGCGGCACAGATACGCAGTATTTT. As protein: CASSVTPGGGTDTQYF.

This clonotype showed up many times. The V and J genes are TRBV10-3 and TRBJ2-7; 7 bases are shared with TRBD1. V lost 10 bases to trimming and J lost 0 bases; unmatched junction nucleotides: 12. Germline V gene sequence: CDR1 ENHRY, CDR2 SYGVKD. CDR3 length: 15 residues. The CDR3 DNA is TGTGCCAGCCGAGACGCGACAGGGAACTCCTACGAGCAGTACTTC. This sequence encodes CASRDATGNSYEQYF.

Points on this clonotype: A much larger clonotype is one base distant, so this may be a read error. The chain joins TRBV5-6 to TRBJ2-6, with a weak D call TRBD1 (5 bases). This CDR3 comprises 16 residues. CDR1 is SGHDT, CDR2 YYEEEE, per germline. The CDR3 DNA reads TGTGCCAACAGCTTGGGGCAACAGGCCGGGGCCAACGTCCTGACTTTC. Its translation: CANSLGQQAGANVLTF.

On this clonotype itself: With a much larger clone just one base away, this may be a read error. V and J are TRBV2 and TRBJ2-3; possibly TRBD2 for D (6 bases). The CDR3 is made up of 15 amino acids. Trimming removed 10 bases from V and 4 bases from J, with 21 bases in between. Germline loops: CDR1 SNHLY, CDR2 FYNNEI. CDR3 DNA sequence: TGTGCCACCACCCGGGACTGTCTAATCGCAGATACGCAGTATTTT. Translating gives CATTRDCLIADTQYF. The complete variable domain, with remaining parts taken from reference TRBV2 and TRBJ2-3, reads EPEVTQTPSHQVTQMGQEVILRCVPISNHLYFYWYRQILGQKVEFLVSFYNNEISEKSEIFDDQFSVERPDGSNFTLKIRSTKLEDSAMYFCATTRDCLIADTQYFGPGTRLTVL.

This clonotype was detected many times. The chain couples TRBV6-2 or TRBV6-3 to TRBJ2-2; D gene ambiguous. This CDR3 has 14 residues. V was shortened by 5 bases and J by 0 bases, with 7 bases between the two germline ends. Germline V gives CDR1 MNHEY, CDR2 SVGEGT. The CDR3 DNA follows: TGTGCCAGCAGTAGACCAACGAACACCGGGGAGCTGTTTTTT. It translates to CASSRPTNTGELFF.

This clonotype has at least ten counts. V is TRBV11-2 and J is TRBJ2-4; 7 nucleotides match TRBD2. With 4 bases clipped from V and 0 bases from J, the junction kept 3 bases outside the gene matches. Germline V gene sequence: CDR1 SGHAT, CDR2 FQNNGV. CDR3 length equals 15 residues. Here the CDR3 DNA reads TGTGCCAGCAGCTCACTAGCGAAAGCCAAAAACATTCAGTACTTC. It is translated as CASSSLAKAKNIQYF.

V is TRBV5-1 and J is TRBJ1-1; D gene uncertain. The CDR3 loop spans 14 amino acids. Germline-derived CDR1 and CDR2 are SGHRS and YFSETQ. Trimming pared 0 bases from V and 1 base from J, leaving 7 bases between. This chain's CDR3 is CASSLARQNTEAFF. The CDR3 DNA reads as TGCGCCAGCAGCTTGGCTCGACAGAACACTGAAGCTTTCTTT.

This clonotype was observed at least ten times. Here the CDR3 reads CASSNGLNTGELFF. As DNA, the CDR3 is TGCGCCAGCAGCAACGGATTAAACACCGGGGAGCTGTTTTTT. This chain connects TRBV5-1 to TRBJ2-2; D ambiguous. V lost 4 bases and J 2 bases, leaving 9 bases between the germline ends. The CDR3 consists of 14 residues. CDR1 is SGHRS and CDR2 is YFSETQ in the germline V gene.

The sample holds many counts of this clonotype. The junction differs from germline at one of its ends, possibly a read error. The chain employs TRBV2 and TRBJ2-7; TRBD1 is a possible D gene (5 bases). The CDR3 loop spans 11 amino acids. From germline, CDR1 is SNHLY and CDR2 FYNNEI. The CDR3, as DNA: TGTGCCAGCAGTCAAGGACATATATCGCTCTTC. It translates to CASSQGHISLF. Full variable domain (missing parts from reference TRBV2 and TRBJ2-7): EPEVTQTPSHQVTQMGQEVILRCVPISNHLYFYWYRQILGQKVEFLVSFYNNEISEKSEIFDDQFSVERPDGSNFTLKIRSTKLEDSAMYFCASSQGHISLFGPGTRLTVT.

This clonotype has only a few counts. The chain combines TRBV25-1 with TRBJ1-1; perhaps TRBD1 as D (6 bases). This CDR3 is 14 amino acids long. V gave up 4 bases and J gave up 5 bases, with 14 bases separating them. Germline-derived CDR1 and CDR2 are MGHDK and SYGVNS. The CDR3 bases are TGTGCCAGCAGTGGTACGGGGGCGCTGACTGAAGCTTTCTTT. Its protein product is CASSGTGALTEAFF.

This clonotype was counted between two and nine times. V and J are TRBV5-1 and TRBJ2-7; no definite D call. Trimming removed 0 bases at V and 5 bases at J, with 9 bases between. Germline lookup yields CDR1 SGHRS and CDR2 YFSETQ. The length of the CDR3 is 13 residues. Here the CDR3 DNA reads TGCGCCAGCAGCTTGGTAGGCAACGACGAGCAGTACTTC. Its protein product is CASSLVGNDEQYF.